The sequence of this T cell receptor beta chain was determined in a study of blood T cell repertoires in COVID-19. CDR3 size: 14 residues. The V gene end was trimmed by 4 bases and the J gene end by 5 bases; junction bases not matched to a gene: 8. Looked up from germline, CDR1 is SQVTM and CDR2 is ANQGSEA. Generated by immunoSEQ multiplex PCR, the TCRdb table keeps only in-frame clones and is missing some. The table lists about 37,000 clones, about 87% of them singletons. The genes are TRBV29-1 and TRBJ1-2, with 9 bases fitting TRBD1. Sequenced: peripheral blood. The sequence was obtained from a man aged 65-85 years with acute or convalescent COVID-19. The CDR3 loop reads CSVGRDRVLYGYTF. In DNA form, the CDR3 reads TGCAGCGTTGGCCGGGACAGGGTGCTTTATGGCTACACCTTC.